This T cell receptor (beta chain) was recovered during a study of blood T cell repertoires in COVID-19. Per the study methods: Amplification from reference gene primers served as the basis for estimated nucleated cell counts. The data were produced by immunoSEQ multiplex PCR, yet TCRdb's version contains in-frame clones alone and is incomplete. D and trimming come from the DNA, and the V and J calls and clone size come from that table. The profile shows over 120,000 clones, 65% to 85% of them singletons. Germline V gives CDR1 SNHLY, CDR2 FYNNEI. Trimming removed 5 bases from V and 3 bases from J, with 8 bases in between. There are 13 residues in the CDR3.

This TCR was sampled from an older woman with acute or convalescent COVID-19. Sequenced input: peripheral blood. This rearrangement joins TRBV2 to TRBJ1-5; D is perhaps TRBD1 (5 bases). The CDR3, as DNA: TGTGCCAGCAGTTCAGGGTACAATCAGCCCCAGCATTTT. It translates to CASSSGYNQPQHF.